The T cell receptor (beta chain) under discussion was sequenced for a study of cytomegalovirus exposure and HLA in healthy donors. Study conclusions and caveats: Reports showed the classifier diagnosing cytomegalovirus status with high specificity and sensitivity.

This clone was detected only a few times. Its cognate antigen is unknown. The PCR used 60 Vbeta and 13 Jbeta primers. Assay used: immunoSEQ multiplex PCR; TCRdb lists only in-frame clones, some missing. The sample consists of 160,000 or so clones, about 78% of them appearing once. Looked up from germline, CDR1 is MDHEN and CDR2 is SYDVKM. The CDR3 totals 16 residues. Trimming cost V 4 bases and J 0 bases, with 15 bases left between them. The receptor comes from a man aged 55-75 years in good health and CMV-seronegative. J is TRBJ1-1 and V is TRBV28; perhaps TRBD1 as D (6 bases). Sequencing was carried out using PBMCs. CDR3 nucleotides: TGTGCCAGCAGTTATGCCGGGACACTAATGAACACTGAAGCTTTCTTT. Amino acids: CASSYAGTLMNTEAFF.